This T cell receptor (beta chain) was obtained from a study of T cells in Graves' hyperthyroidism and ophthalmopathy. General observations from the study: The majority of expanded thyroid clonotypes above 0.001 also appeared in blood.

Researchers took RNA transcripts and amplified the TCR beta CDR3 regions from them. When the TCR CDR3 underwent first-round RT-PCR, the HTBI primer set was used. TCRdb independently ran MiXCR on the multiplex PCR reads; one entry per CDR3 protein. The sample lists roughly 170,000 distinct CDR3 sequences, about 18% occurring once. The sample holds many counts of this clonotype. What it binds is unknown. The junction shows a germline mismatch at one end, possibly a read error. The CDR3 is made up of 14 amino acids. Germline V gene sequence: CDR1 SGHTA, CDR2 FQGNSA. PBMCs were obtained from under 13 ml fresh peripheral blood.

What was sequenced was blood. This chain connects TRBV7-2 to TRBJ1-4, with D possibly being TRBD1 (5 bases). The TCR sequence derives from a woman in her forties or fifties with Graves' hyperthyroidism. CDR3 bases: TGTGCCGGCAGAAGACAGACGGTGGATGAAAAACTGTTTTTT. This gives the protein CAGRRQTVDEKLFF.